This entry lists 30 T cell receptor beta chains sequenced from one sample in a study of T-cell memory formation after mild COVID-19. TCRdb independently ran MiXCR on the 5' RACE reads; one entry per CDR3 protein. Of 100,000 or so distinct CDR3 sequences listed, over 8.5% were seen once; the top ten hold about 40%. The sequencing input was PBMCs or a T cell subset sorted from them (not recorded which). The receptors derive from a man between 18 and 35 years old who had mild COVID-19 (a few samples of this study predate the infection). Cell type and time point are not known.

V and J are TRBV11-3 and TRBJ2-3; D remains ambiguous. Germline lookup yields CDR1 SGHNT and CDR2 YENEEA. V was pared by 4 bases and J by 6 bases, with 14 bases between. The CDR3 sequence is 14 residues long. CDR3 protein: CASSSNGSPDTQYF. For the CDR3, the DNA is TGTGCCAGCAGCTCCAATGGCAGCCCGGATACGCAGTATTTT.

This clonotype was picked up a small number of times. The chain has TRBV7-3 and TRBJ2-7; unclear D gene. The CDR3 is 13 residues long. Trimming removed 2 bases at V and 3 bases at J, with 8 bases between. Per germline, CDR1 SGHTA and CDR2 FQGTGA. CDR3 sequence reads: CASSLALNYEQYF. CDR3 DNA sequence: TGTGCCAGCAGCTTAGCCTTGAACTACGAGCAGTACTTC.

This clonotype has a handful of counts. V is TRBV4-3 and J is TRBJ1-1; D not certain. Deletions cut 1 base from V and 4 bases from J, with 10 bases between. Germline loops: CDR1 LGHNA, CDR2 YSLEER. CDR3 size: 14 residues. The CDR3 region has the DNA TGCGCCAGCAGCCAAGGCTTCTTGGGCACTGAAGCTTTCTTT. Amino acids: CASSQGFLGTEAFF.

The chain is built from TRBV2 and TRBJ2-7; the match to TRBD2 covers 11 bases. The V and J ends lost 3 bases and 3 bases, in that order; junction bases with no gene match: 10. The germline V gene has CDR1 SNHLY and CDR2 FYNNEI. The CDR3 runs 17 residues. The chain's CDR3 is CASSEGLGTSGGYEQYF. CDR3 bases: TGTGCCAGCAGTGAGGGACTGGGAACTAGCGGGGGCTACGAGCAGTACTTC.

The rearrangement uses TRBV11-3 and TRBJ2-1; tentatively, D is TRBD1 or TRBD2 (6 bases each). V was shortened by 4 bases and J by 0 bases, with 13 bases between the two germline ends. This CDR3 contains 16 residues. The germline gives CDR1 SGHNT, CDR2 YENEEA. The CDR3 here is CASSSGGTSSYNEQFF. The CDR3 region has the DNA TGTGCCAGCAGCTCCGGGGGCACGAGCTCCTACAATGAGCAGTTCTTC.

The rearrangement joins TRBV15 to TRBJ2-1; D is possibly TRBD1 (6 bases). V was shortened by 0 bases and J by 3 bases, with 9 bases between the two germline ends. The CDR3 consists of 15 residues. In germline, CDR1 is LNHNV, CDR2 YYDKDF (reference sequence). The chain's CDR3 is CATSRELDSYNEQFF. The CDR3 DNA follows: TGTGCCACCAGCAGAGAACTGGACAGCTACAATGAGCAGTTCTTC.

V is TRBV4-1 and J is TRBJ2-7, with 7 bases matching TRBD1. V dropped 4 bases and J dropped 0; count of bases not matched to a gene: 3. The germline V gene has CDR1 MGHRA and CDR2 YSYEKL. The CDR3 has 14 amino acids. The DNA for the CDR3 is TGCGCCAGCAGCCCGGGACAGAGCTCCTACGAGCAGTACTTC. Its translation: CASSPGQSSYEQYF.

The chain is built from TRBV7-3 and TRBJ2-1; 15 bases match TRBD2. Germline CDR1 is SGHTA and CDR2 is FQGTGA. This CDR3 region has 16 residues. V dropped 5 bases and J dropped 6; count of bases not matched to a gene: 5. CDR3: CASSPGLAGGGNEQFF. The DNA for the CDR3 is TGTGCCAGCAGCCCCGGACTAGCGGGGGGGGGCAATGAGCAGTTCTTC.

A few counts support this clonotype. CDR3 sequence reads: CASSSRTSGGTDTQYF. Written as DNA, the CDR3 is TGTGCCAGCAGCTCCAGGACTAGCGGGGGTACAGATACGCAGTATTTT. The chain couples TRBV7-8 to TRBJ2-3, with 13 bases that match TRBD2. The length of the CDR3 is 16 residues. V lost 4 bases and J lost 3; bases outside the gene matches: 4. Germline V gives CDR1 SGHVS, CDR2 FQNEAQ.

This chain links TRBV27 with TRBJ2-3; 13 bases fit TRBD2. V trimming: 5 bases; J trimming: 1 base; junction bases outside the gene matches: 6. The CDR3 consists of 17 residues. In germline, CDR1 is MNHEY, CDR2 SMNVEV (reference sequence). The CDR3 sequence: CASSAPLAGGGTDTQYF. DNA for the CDR3: TGTGCCAGCAGTGCCCCACTAGCGGGGGGGGGCACAGATACGCAGTATTTT.

This clonotype came up many times. V gene TRBV11-2 combines with J gene TRBJ1-1; possibly TRBD1 for D (5 bases). This CDR3 contains 14 residues. Germline values: CDR1 SGHAT, CDR2 FQNNGV. With 5 bases removed from V and 5 bases from J, the gap between germline ends came to 15 bases. The CDR3 DNA reads TGTGCCAGCAGCCGTTTGGGGGAGGGGACTGAAGCTTTCTTT. Its protein is CASSRLGEGTEAFF.

This clonotype was seen more than once but under ten times. The chain uses TRBV2 and TRBJ2-6; unclear D gene. V lost 4 bases and J 4 bases, leaving 11 bases between the germline ends. The CDR3 is 15 amino acids. Germline CDR1 SNHLY, CDR2 FYNNEI. CDR3 DNA sequence: TGTGCCAGCAGTGGACCAGGCTCGGGGGCCAACGTCCTGACTTTC. Its protein product is CASSGPGSGANVLTF. The variable domain in full, with the rest retrieved from reference TRBV2 and TRBJ2-6, is EPEVTQTPSHQVTQMGQEVILRCVPISNHLYFYWYRQILGQKVEFLVSFYNNEISEKSEIFDDQFSVERPDGSNFTLKIRSTKLEDSAMYFCASSGPGSGANVLTFGAGSRLTVL.

This clonotype has more than one count but fewer than ten. V is TRBV18 and J is TRBJ2-1, with 11 bases aligning to TRBD1. CDR1 and CDR2 (germline): KGHSH, LQKENI. The trim removed 0 bases at V and 8 bases at J, leaving 3 bases unmatched. This CDR3 has 15 amino acids. Here the CDR3 reads CASSPPGQGADEQFF. The CDR3 DNA is TGTGCCAGCTCACCACCAGGACAGGGGGCCGATGAGCAGTTCTTC.

This clonotype was observed a few times. The rearrangement links TRBV7-2 to TRBJ2-5, with D perhaps matching TRBD2 (6 bases). V shed 5 bases and J shed 1 base, with 23 bases lying between them. The length of the CDR3 is 18 residues. Germline CDR1 SGHTA, CDR2 FQGNSA. CDR3 sequence (DNA): TGTGCCAGCAGCCAACGGGACTCAAGGTACCAAGCCCAAGAGACCCAGTACTTC. It yields the protein CASSQRDSRYQAQETQYF.

This clonotype was counted at least ten times. The chain has TRBV7-9 and TRBJ2-7, with 8 bases aligning to TRBD1. CDR1 SEHNR and CDR2 FQNEAQ come from the germline V gene (reference sequence). V was pared by 1 base and J by 7 bases, with 12 bases of the junction left unmatched. CDR3 length: 16 residues. The CDR3 coding sequence is TGTGCCAGCAGCTTAGTTGACAGGGGCCTTTTGGAGGAGCAGTACTTC. Amino acid sequence: CASSLVDRGLLEEQYF.

This clonotype was seen a handful of times. The gene calls are TRBV10-3 and TRBJ1-1, with 7 bases lining up with TRBD1. The CDR3 length is 15 residues. J was trimmed by 0 bases and V by 4 bases; bases with no gene match: 5. Germline CDR1 ENHRY, CDR2 SYGVKD. For the CDR3, the DNA is TGTGCCATCAGTGGCAGGGGGGGCATGAACACTGAAGCTTTCTTT. Residues: CAISGRGGMNTEAFF.

The rearrangement joins TRBV4-3 to TRBJ1-1; a possible D gene is TRBD1 (5 bases). Germline CDR1 is LGHNA and CDR2 is YSLEER. The length of the CDR3 is 17 residues. The V and J ends lost 0 bases and 2 bases respectively, with 16 bases between them. Written as DNA, the CDR3 is TGCGCCAGCAGCCAAGAAGGCTTTGGAGGGGATAACACTGAAGCTTTCTTT. Translated, it gives CASSQEGFGGDNTEAFF.

This clonotype came up a few times. The rearrangement links TRBV3-1 to TRBJ2-2, with D tentatively TRBD2 (6 bases). The germline V and J ends were trimmed by 4 bases and 0 bases, with 15 bases remaining between them. From germline, CDR1 is LGHDT and CDR2 YNNKEL (reference sequence). The CDR3 is 17 residues long. CDR3 DNA sequence: TGTGCCAGCAGCCTCCCCGCAGAGCGGGCGAACACCGGGGAGCTGTTTTTT. Encoded protein: CASSLPAERANTGELFF.

This clonotype showed up just a few times. The chain uses TRBV4-1 and TRBJ2-2; D remains ambiguous. V lost 1 base and J 4 bases, leaving 10 bases between the germline ends. In germline, CDR1 is MGHRA, CDR2 YSYEKL. CDR3 length: 15 amino acids. The CDR3 spells CASSQVRTGTGELFF. DNA of the CDR3: TGCGCCAGCAGCCAAGTGAGGACCGGCACCGGGGAGCTGTTTTTT.

The chain joins TRBV12-3 or TRBV12-4 to TRBJ2-3; no definite D call. The CDR3 length is 15 residues. Between the trimmed V and J ends, which lost 10 bases and 0 bases, there was a span of 17 bases. In DNA form, the CDR3 reads TGTGCCACCCTCGCGACCGCAATAAGCACAGATACGCAGTATTTT. Amino acids: CATLATAISTDTQYF.

The rearrangement joins TRBV9 to TRBJ2-3; D possibly uses TRBD1 or TRBD2 (6 bases each). The CDR3 has 16 amino acids. V lost 1 base and J 4 bases, leaving 16 bases between the germline ends. Per the germline V gene, CDR1 is SGDLS and CDR2 is YYNGEE. Here the CDR3 reads CASSVFPGEVADTQYF. CDR3 DNA: TGTGCCAGCAGCGTATTCCCAGGGGAGGTTGCAGATACGCAGTATTTT.

This clonotype was detected many times. The chain is built from TRBV6-5 and TRBJ2-5; D gene unclear. This CDR3 has 12 residues. Germline lookup yields CDR1 MNHEY and CDR2 SVGAGI. V was pared by 4 bases and J by 2 bases, with 5 bases between. The DNA for the CDR3 is TGTGCCAGCAGTTCCCCTCAAGAGACCCAGTACTTC. Translated: CASSSPQETQYF.

This clonotype was seen only a few times. The chain uses TRBV4-3 and TRBJ2-6; possibly TRBD2 for D (5 bases). The V gene lost 4 bases and the J gene lost 2 bases, with 21 bases spanning the gap. Per the germline V gene, CDR1 is LGHNA and CDR2 is YSLEER. The length of the CDR3 is 19 residues. The CDR3 sequence: CASSRRMAGVVTGANVLTF. CDR3 DNA: TGCGCCAGCAGCCGTAGAATGGCCGGGGTGGTAACTGGGGCCAACGTCCTGACTTTC.

A few counts support this clonotype. The chain links TRBV4-3 to TRBJ2-3; D remains ambiguous. Deletions cut 0 bases from V and 6 bases from J, with 13 bases between. CDR1 is LGHNA, CDR2 YSLEER, per germline. CDR3 length: 15 residues. Here the CDR3 reads CASSQDGRTGDTQYF. In DNA, the CDR3 is TGCGCCAGCAGCCAAGATGGGCGGACCGGGGATACGCAGTATTTT.

V is TRBV5-4 and J is TRBJ2-7; D might be TRBD1 (7 bases). Germline V gives CDR1 SGHNT, CDR2 YYREEE (reference sequence). V lost 4 bases, J lost 5 bases, and 19 bases lay in between. The length of the CDR3 is 15 residues. This CDR3 reads CASSRKNRGGDEQYF. CDR3 in DNA: TGTGCCAGCAGCAGGAAGAACAGGGGAGGCGACGAGCAGTACTTC.

This clonotype occurred a few times. V gene TRBV4-1 combines with J gene TRBJ2-3; D unresolved. The germline gives CDR1 MGHRA, CDR2 YSYEKL. The V gene lost 3 bases and the J gene lost 0 bases, with 10 bases spanning the gap. CDR3 length equals 15 residues. The CDR3 is CASSQSRSSTDTQYF. The CDR3 region has the DNA TGCGCCAGCAGCCAGTCCCGCTCTAGCACAGATACGCAGTATTTT.

This clonotype was seen a handful of times. The rearrangement links TRBV12-3 or TRBV12-4 to TRBJ1-2, with TRBD1 as a possible D gene (6 bases). Trimming took off 6 bases at V and 4 bases at J, with 18 bases between the two ends. The CDR3 extends over 15 amino acids. The CDR3 DNA sequence: TGTGCCAGCAGCACTACGGTACAGGGTGGCTATGGCTACACCTTC. Translated, it gives CASSTTVQGGYGYTF.

The table lists this clonotype with a count of one. The chain couples TRBV7-9 to TRBJ1-1; D not certain. Germline CDR1 SEHNR, CDR2 FQNEAQ (reference sequence). The CDR3 contains 13 residues. The ends were cut back, 1 base at V and 7 bases at J, with 10 bases in the middle. The CDR3 region has the DNA TGTGCCAGCAGCTTAGGGGTGCGCAGTGAAGCTTTCTTT. It codes for CASSLGVRSEAFF.

The CDR3 loop is CASTPLAGTDTQYF. The CDR3, as DNA: TGTGCCAGCACCCCGCTAGCGGGCACAGATACGCAGTATTTT. The chain couples TRBV7-2 to TRBJ2-3, with 7 nucleotides matching TRBD2. Germline values: CDR1 SGHTA, CDR2 FQGNSA. The CDR3 consists of 14 residues. With 7 bases clipped from V and 1 base from J, the junction kept 5 bases outside the gene matches.

This clonotype was seen a handful of times. This chain links TRBV7-6 with TRBJ2-5, with 9 nucleotides matching TRBD2. Germline CDR1 and CDR2: SGHVS and FNYEAQ. This CDR3 region has 16 residues. Trimming removed 0 bases from V and 2 bases from J; junction bases left unmatched: 4. The CDR3 region has the DNA TGTGCCAGCAGCTTAGCTAGCGGGGGATCTCAAGAGACCCAGTACTTC. This gives the protein CASSLASGGSQETQYF.